Presented here are 22 T cell receptor beta chains from one specimen sequenced in a study of OX40 agonist ivuxolimab in advanced cancers. TCRdb's copy holds only in-frame clones and misses some; the assay was immunoSEQ multiplex PCR. Found here are some 65,000 clones, roughly 73% of them singletons; the top ten hold over 1.5%. The specimen comprised CD4+ or CD8+ T cells sorted from blood, sampled in a trial of the OX40 agonist ivuxolimab. The source is an adult with an advanced solid tumor such as melanoma, head and neck, liver or kidney cancer.

V and J are TRBV11-1 and TRBJ1-2; 7 bases fit TRBD1. The length of the CDR3 is 14 residues. From germline, CDR1 is SGHAT and CDR2 FQDESV (reference sequence). V lost 4 bases to trimming and J lost 4 bases; unmatched junction nucleotides: 6. The CDR3 DNA sequence: TGTGCCAGCAGCTATGACAGGGCGGGCTATGGCTACACCTTC. It yields the protein CASSYDRAGYGYTF.

The genes are TRBV6-1 and TRBJ2-1; TRBD1 aligns across 11 bases. This CDR3 contains 16 residues. Germline lookup yields CDR1 MNHNS and CDR2 SASEGT. The junction had 5 bases not matched to a gene; V was cut back by 4 bases and J by 3 bases. In DNA form, the CDR3 reads TGTGCCAGCAGTGTTTACGGGACAGGGGGCTACAATGAGCAGTTCTTC. This encodes CASSVYGTGGYNEQFF.

This chain links TRBV5-8 with TRBJ2-1; 8 bases line up with TRBD1. This CDR3 comprises 15 residues. Per the germline V gene, CDR1 is SGHTS and CDR2 is YDEGEE. Trimming took 4 bases from V and 4 from J; bases not matched to a gene: 7. DNA for the CDR3: TGTGCCAGCAGCGCGCAGGGGGCGCGGTACAATGAGCAGTTCTTC. Protein: CASSAQGARYNEQFF.

The V call is TRBV6-1, the J call TRBJ1-1; D unresolved. The V end lost 4 bases, the J end lost 1 base, and 10 bases lay between the germline ends. Germline CDR1 is MNHNS and CDR2 is SASEGT. The CDR3 spans 14 residues. CDR3 loop: CASSGGLGNTEAFF. CDR3 bases: TGTGCCAGCAGTGGGGGTCTAGGGAACACTGAAGCTTTCTTT.

The gene calls are TRBV6-4 and TRBJ1-3; D remains unclear. This CDR3 spans 15 amino acids. Germline V gives CDR1 MRHNA, CDR2 SNTAGT. Trimming pared 0 bases from V and 4 bases from J, leaving 10 bases between. CDR3 residues: CASSDSPRVGNTIYF. CDR3 bases: TGTGCCAGCAGTGACTCGCCGCGGGTGGGAAACACCATATATTTT.

V usage is TRBV4-1 and J usage is TRBJ1-4; D remains unclear. The CDR3 sequence is 16 residues long. Germline V lookup: CDR1 MGHRA, CDR2 YSYEKL. V was clipped by 0 bases and J by 0 bases, with 8 bases between them. The CDR3 loop is CASSQDTVPTNEKLFF. The CDR3, as DNA: TGCGCCAGCAGCCAAGATACAGTTCCAACTAATGAAAAACTGTTTTTT.

This sequence joins TRBV12-5 and TRBJ2-1, with 14 positions matching TRBD2. CDR3 length: 15 amino acids. V lost 6 bases and J lost 7; bases outside the gene matches: 5. Germline lookup yields CDR1 LGHNT and CDR2 FRNRAP. The CDR3 loop is CASGPTSGRANEQFF. The DNA of the CDR3 is TGTGCTAGTGGCCCGACTAGCGGGAGGGCGAATGAGCAGTTCTTC.

In this sample, this clone turned up a few times. This rearrangement joins TRBV6-6 to TRBJ1-2; D is unclear. Trimming left V 3 bases short and J 6 bases short, with 11 bases between. CDR3 length equals 13 residues. The germline gives CDR1 MNHNY, CDR2 SVGAGI (reference sequence). The CDR3: CASSYRRENGYTF. The CDR3 region has the DNA TGTGCCAGCAGTTATAGACGGGAAAATGGCTACACCTTC.

In its sample, this clone was seen a few times. This rearrangement joins TRBV30 to TRBJ1-4, with D possibly TRBD1 on 5 matching bases. Germline CDR1 GTSNPN, CDR2 SVGIG (reference sequence). The length of the CDR3 is 13 residues. With 3 bases removed from V and 8 bases from J, the gap between germline ends came to 13 bases. CDR3 sequence: CAWSRDVGEKLFF. The DNA of the CDR3 is TGTGCCTGGAGCAGGGATGTGGGAGAAAAACTGTTTTTT. The complete variable domain, with remaining parts taken from reference TRBV30 and TRBJ1-4, reads SQTIHQWPATLVQPVGSPLSLECTVEGTSNPNLYWYRQAAGRGLQLLFYSVGIGQISSEVPQNLSASRPQDRQFILSSKKLLLSDSGFYLCAWSRDVGEKLFFGSGTQLSVL.

V usage is TRBV14 and J usage is TRBJ1-1; tentatively, D is TRBD1 (6 bases). Germline V gene data show CDR1 as SGHDN and CDR2 as FVKESK. The CDR3 contains 15 residues. Between the trimmed V and J ends, which lost 5 bases and 4 bases, there was a span of 17 bases. The CDR3 DNA is TGTGCCAGCAGCTTACCCGGCGCGGGGGCCACTGAAGCTTTCTTT. Translation gives CASSLPGAGATEAFF.

V is TRBV2 and J is TRBJ2-3, with D possibly matching TRBD2 (5 bases). The CDR3 extends over 13 amino acids. With 6 bases removed from V and 1 base from J, the gap between germline ends came to 8 bases. The germline gives CDR1 SNHLY, CDR2 FYNNEI. The CDR3 region has the DNA TGTGCCAGCAGGCGGGTAGGCACAGATACGCAGTATTTT. This translates into CASRRVGTDTQYF. Filled out from reference TRBV2 and TRBJ2-3, the complete variable domain reads EPEVTQTPSHQVTQMGQEVILRCVPISNHLYFYWYRQILGQKVEFLVSFYNNEISEKSEIFDDQFSVERPDGSNFTLKIRSTKLEDSAMYFCASRRVGTDTQYFGPGTRLTVL.

V usage is TRBV5-1 and J usage is TRBJ1-1; 9 nucleotides align to TRBD1. This CDR3 is 13 amino acids long. V trimming: 2 bases; J trimming: 8 bases; junction bases outside the gene matches: 4. Looked up from germline, CDR1 is SGHRS and CDR2 is YFSETQ. The DNA of the CDR3 is TGCGCCAGCAGCTTACAGGGGGCGCGAGAAGCTTTCTTT. Protein: CASSLQGAREAFF.

V usage is TRBV30 and J usage is TRBJ2-5, with D uncertain. The length of the CDR3 is 13 residues. From germline, CDR1 is GTSNPN and CDR2 SVGIG (reference sequence). Trimming cost V 0 bases and J 3 bases, with 8 bases left between them. The CDR3 reads CAWSVRQKETQYF. For the CDR3, the DNA is TGTGCCTGGAGTGTAAGGCAGAAAGAGACCCAGTACTTC.

The chain employs TRBV10-3 and TRBJ2-1; TRBD2 matches 13 bases. The V and J ends lost 4 bases and 6 bases, in that order; junction bases with no gene match: 12. Germline loops: CDR1 ENHRY, CDR2 SYGVKD. The CDR3 has 18 residues. The CDR3: CAISASTGLAGFVNEQFF. As DNA, the CDR3 is TGTGCCATCAGTGCTTCAACGGGACTAGCGGGGTTTGTCAATGAGCAGTTCTTC.

The genes are TRBV6-1 and TRBJ2-1; the D gene is possibly TRBD1 (6 bases). Germline assignment: CDR1 MNHNS and CDR2 SASEGT. V was clipped by 9 bases and J by 2 bases, with 14 bases between them. This CDR3 is 14 amino acids long. CDR3 DNA: TGTGCCAGTAACCGGGACACCACCTACAATGAGCAGTTCTTC. It is translated as CASNRDTTYNEQFF.

This clone was counted a single time. The V gene is TRBV25-1, the J gene TRBJ2-1, with D unclear. The CDR3 contains 14 residues. Germline CDR1 MGHDK, CDR2 SYGVNS. V dropped 2 bases and J dropped 0 bases, with 5 bases sitting between them. The CDR3 DNA is TGTGCCAGCAGTGAACAGAGCTCCTACAATGAGCAGTTCTTC. As protein: CASSEQSSYNEQFF.

This chain uses TRBV9 with TRBJ2-5, with a weak D call TRBD2 (6 bases). The CDR3 extends over 13 amino acids. Germline CDR1 is SGDLS and CDR2 is YYNGEE. V was clipped by 1 base and J by 5 bases, with 9 bases between them. CDR3 sequence: CASSVTSRETQYF. The CDR3 DNA reads as TGTGCCAGCAGCGTAACTAGCCGGGAGACCCAGTACTTC.

V is TRBV6-5 and J is TRBJ1-6, with TRBD1 matching 10 bases. Per germline, CDR1 MNHEY and CDR2 SVGAGI. This CDR3 has 15 residues. With V trimmed by 2 bases and J by 9 bases, 4 bases remained unmatched. The CDR3: CASSYLRDRGSPLHF. The CDR3 nucleotides read TGTGCCAGCAGTTACCTCCGGGACAGGGGTTCACCCCTCCACTTT.

This rearrangement joins TRBV6-1 to TRBJ2-1; TRBD1 aligns across 9 bases. The V and J ends lost 10 bases and 7 bases, in that order; junction bases with no gene match: 11. CDR1 is MNHNS and CDR2 is SASEGT in the germline V gene. The CDR3 loop spans 14 amino acids. The CDR3 DNA reads as TGTGCCATTCATGGACGGGACAGGGTGAATGAGCAGTTCTTC. This translates into CAIHGRDRVNEQFF.

The chain employs TRBV5-1 and TRBJ1-2, with D tentatively TRBD1 (5 bases). The CDR3 runs to 15 residues. CDR1 is SGHRS and CDR2 is YFSETQ in the germline V gene. Between the trimmed V and J ends, which lost 0 bases and 0 bases, there was a span of 9 bases. The CDR3 spells CASSLVPGTNYGYTF. Here the CDR3 DNA reads TGCGCCAGCAGCTTGGTTCCAGGGACTAACTATGGCTACACCTTC.

This chain joins TRBV5-1 and TRBJ1-3; 7 bases line up with TRBD1. J gave up 4 bases and V 3 bases, and 4 bases lay outside the gene matches. The CDR3 has 14 residues. Germline V gives CDR1 SGHRS, CDR2 YFSETQ. For the CDR3, the DNA is TGCGCCAGCAGCTCTGTGGGACAGGGAAACACCATATATTTT. Residues: CASSSVGQGNTIYF.

The chain has TRBV19 and TRBJ2-5; possible D gene TRBD1, 5 bases. Trimming shortened V by 5 bases and J by 4 bases, and 17 bases separated the two germline ends. The CDR3 consists of 15 residues. Germline lookup yields CDR1 LNHDA and CDR2 SQIVND (reference sequence). CDR3 loop: CASSPGMGTRETQYF. CDR3 sequence (DNA): TGTGCCAGTAGTCCAGGGATGGGCACCCGAGAGACCCAGTACTTC.